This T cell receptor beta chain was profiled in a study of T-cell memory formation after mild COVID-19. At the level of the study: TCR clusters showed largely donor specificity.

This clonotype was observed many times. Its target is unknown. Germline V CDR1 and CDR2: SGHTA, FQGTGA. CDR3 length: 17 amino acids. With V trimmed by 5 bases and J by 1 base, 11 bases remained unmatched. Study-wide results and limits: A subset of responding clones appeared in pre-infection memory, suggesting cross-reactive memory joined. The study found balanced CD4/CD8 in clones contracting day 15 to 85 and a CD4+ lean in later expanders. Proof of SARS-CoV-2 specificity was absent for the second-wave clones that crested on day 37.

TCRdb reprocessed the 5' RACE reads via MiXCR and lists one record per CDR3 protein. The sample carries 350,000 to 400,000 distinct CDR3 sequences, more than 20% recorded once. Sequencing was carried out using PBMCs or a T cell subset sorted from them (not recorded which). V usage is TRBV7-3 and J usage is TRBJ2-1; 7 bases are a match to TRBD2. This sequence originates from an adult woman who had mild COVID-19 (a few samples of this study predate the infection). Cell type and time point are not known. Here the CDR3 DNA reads TGTGCCAGCAGCCCGTTAAATAGCGGGTCGTCCTACAATGAGCAGTTCTTC. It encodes CASSPLNSGSSYNEQFF.